This TCR beta chain was retrieved from a study of T cell repertoires in cytomegalovirus infection. Study at large: It was recently identified HLA-C-restricted and well-studied HLA-B-restricted CMV epitopes that the study used. Study results and limitations: CMV-specific TCR beta clonotypes restricted by HLA-C were the ones dominating the ex vivo response. Public TCR beta family frequency separated CMV-and-HLA carriers, including in an independent cohort.

MiXCR, applied by TCRdb to the reads, yields one record per CDR3 protein. The sample yields around 500,000 distinct CDR3 sequences, roughly 42% seen once. About this clonotype itself: No antigen is known for it.

The CDR3 covers 15 residues. Germline values: CDR1 MNHEY, CDR2 SMNVEV (reference sequence). The ends lost 6 bases at V and 4 bases at J; junction bases unmatched: 8. The material was cultured PBMCs, obtained from culture after CMV antigen stimulation. The sequence came from a human donor in good health (CMV status not recorded). Some clones in this sample may be carry-over from other donors' samples. The chain joins TRBV27 to TRBJ2-1, with 8 bases aligning to TRBD2. CDR3 sequence reads: CASSRSGSPYNEQFF. The CDR3 DNA follows: TGTGCCAGCAGCCGAAGCGGGAGTCCATACAATGAGCAGTTCTTC.